The 4 T cell receptor beta chains in this list originate from one sample, sequenced in a study of cytomegalovirus exposure and HLA in healthy donors. In the PCR, 60 Vbeta and 13 Jbeta primers were used. This table comes from immunoSEQ multiplex PCR, and its TCRdb copy is limited to in-frame clones, with some not included. Of under 200,000 clones listed, about 75% are singletons. Sequencing was done on a sample of PBMCs. The receptors originated from a woman aged 40 to 50 in good health and CMV-seropositive.

The chain joins TRBV6-5 to TRBJ1-5; weak D call: TRBD1 (6 bases). V lost 5 bases to trimming and J lost 2 bases, with 13 bases between them. The length of the CDR3 is 15 residues. Germline V gene sequence: CDR1 MNHEY, CDR2 SVGAGI. CDR3 region: CASSPRPGGNQPQHF. CDR3 in DNA: TGTGCCAGCAGTCCGCGACCAGGGGGCAATCAGCCCCAGCATTTT.

The V and J genes are TRBV11-2 and TRBJ1-6; 8 positions agree with TRBD1. In germline, CDR1 is SGHAT, CDR2 FQNNGV. Germline trimming cut 5 bases from V and 13 bases from J; bases unmatched to any gene: 7. This CDR3 is 13 amino acids long. CDR3: CASSPGGGWPLHF. For the CDR3, the DNA is TGTGCCAGCAGCCCAGGGGGCGGGTGGCCCCTCCACTTT.

The genes are TRBV29-1 and TRBJ2-5; perhaps TRBD2 as D (6 bases). Looked up from germline, CDR1 is SQVTM and CDR2 is ANQGSEA. There are 13 residues in the CDR3. The V end was cut by 3 bases, the J end by 1 base, with 9 bases between. CDR3 amino acids: CSVEGLRQETQYF. CDR3 bases: TGCAGCGTTGAGGGACTCCGCCAAGAGACCCAGTACTTC.

The chain uses TRBV9 and TRBJ2-1; D unclear. CDR3 length: 14 amino acids. Germline assignment: CDR1 SGDLS and CDR2 YYNGEE. Trimming pared 5 bases from V and 3 bases from J, leaving 12 bases between. In DNA, the CDR3 is TGTGCCAGCAGGTCCGCCCGAGACTACAATGAGCAGTTCTTC. Protein product: CASRSARDYNEQFF.